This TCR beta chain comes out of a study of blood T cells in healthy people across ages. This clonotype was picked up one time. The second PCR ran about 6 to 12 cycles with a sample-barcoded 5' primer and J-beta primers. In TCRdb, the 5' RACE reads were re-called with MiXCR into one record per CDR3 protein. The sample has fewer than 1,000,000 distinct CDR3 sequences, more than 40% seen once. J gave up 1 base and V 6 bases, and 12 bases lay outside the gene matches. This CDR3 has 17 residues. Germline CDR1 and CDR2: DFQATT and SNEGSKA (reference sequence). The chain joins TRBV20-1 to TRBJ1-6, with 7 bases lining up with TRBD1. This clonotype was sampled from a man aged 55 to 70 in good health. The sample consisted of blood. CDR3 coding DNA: TGCAGTGCGGGGGACAGCAGATTAGAGTCCTATAATTCACCCCTCCACTTT. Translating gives CSAGDSRLESYNSPLHF.